This TCR beta chain was identified during a study of cytomegalovirus exposure and HLA in healthy donors. V lost 5 bases, J lost 0 bases, and 1 base stayed unmatched. Germline V CDR1 and CDR2: SEHNR, FQNEAQ (reference sequence). The length of the CDR3 is 15 residues. Worth noting for this clone: What it binds is unknown.

The PCR contained 60 Vbeta and 13 Jbeta primers. Produced via immunoSEQ multiplex PCR; TCRdb's table is partial and in-frame only. The table records roughly 78,000 clones, 65% to 70% of them present only once. General observations from the study: An apparent linkage of common viral pathogens to several of the most significant clusters emerged in a later analysis. Reportedly, TCR beta sequences accurately predicted HLA-A and HLA-B alleles in most subjects. It was confirmed in vitro that a few of the CMV-associated chains were specific for CMV antigens.

This rearrangement joins TRBV7-9 to TRBJ2-3, with 11 bases identical to TRBD2. The TCR was taken from a man between 35 and 55 years old in good health and CMV-seropositive. Specimen: PBMCs. The CDR3 bases are TGTGCCAGCAGCCGACTAGCGGGGAGCACAGATACGCAGTATTTT. Protein product: CASSRLAGSTDTQYF. Using reference TRBV7-9 and TRBJ2-3 for the parts outside the CDR3, the full variable domain is DTGVSQNPRHKITKRGQNVTFRCDPISEHNRLYWYRQTLGQGPEFLTYFQNEAQLEKSRLLSDRFSAERPKGSFSTLEIQRTEQGDSAMYLCASSRLAGSTDTQYFGPGTRLTVL.